These 19 T cell receptor beta chains came from one sample sequenced in a study of T cells after yellow fever vaccination. TCRdb analysed the 5' RACE reads with MiXCR anew, one entry per CDR3 protein. The table records roughly 310,000 distinct CDR3 sequences, about 8.7% of them present only once. Here the sequenced sample was PBMCs, taken on the day of the first yellow fever vaccination. The receptor set was obtained from a man younger than 35 who received the YFV17D yellow fever vaccine.

V gene TRBV5-1 combines with J gene TRBJ2-5, with 9 bases that match TRBD1. Per germline, CDR1 SGHRS and CDR2 YFSETQ. J was trimmed by 2 bases and V by 4 bases; bases with no gene match: 6. The CDR3 spans 15 residues. CDR3 DNA sequence: TGCGCCAGCAGCGCAACCGGGACAGGGCAAGAGACCCAGTACTTC. Translated, it gives CASSATGTGQETQYF.

A few counts support this clonotype. V and J are TRBV4-2 and TRBJ2-5; the match to TRBD1 covers 10 bases. The germline gives CDR1 LGHNA, CDR2 YNFKEQ. After removal of 6 bases from V and 4 bases from J, the junction contained 5 bases not matched to a gene. The CDR3 spans 14 residues. DNA for the CDR3: TGTGCCAGCAGTCACCGGGACAGGGGAGAGACCCAGTACTTC. This sequence encodes CASSHRDRGETQYF.

This clonotype was counted only a few times. J is TRBJ2-2 and V is TRBV19, with D hard to call. CDR3 length: 17 residues. Germline CDR1 is LNHDA and CDR2 is SQIVND (reference sequence). The germline V and J ends were trimmed by 9 bases and 0 bases, with 20 bases remaining between them. The DNA for the CDR3 is TGTGCCAGCCCAAGAGGCAGGATTACTTCGAACACCGGGGAGCTGTTTTTT. It encodes CASPRGRITSNTGELFF.

This clonotype occurred a few times. The CDR3 DNA follows: TGCGCCAGCAGCCTTACAGGGGTGATAGGGGATACCCCCAATCAGCCCCAGCATTTT. This translates into CASSLTGVIGDTPNQPQHF. The chain uses TRBV4-1 and TRBJ1-5; 7 bases are shared with TRBD1. The germline gives CDR1 MGHRA, CDR2 YSYEKL. Trimming cost V 4 bases and J 3 bases; bases outside gene matches: 18. The CDR3 extends over 19 amino acids.

The CDR3 here is CASRGGANTEAFF. In nucleotides, the CDR3 is TGTGCCAGCAGGGGTGGGGCGAACACTGAAGCTTTCTTT. V and J are TRBV6-1 and TRBJ1-1, with a weak D call TRBD1 (5 bases). V shed 6 bases and J shed 1 base, with 9 bases lying between them. The CDR3 contains 13 residues. Germline CDR1 reads MNHNS; CDR2 reads SASEGT.

There are many counts of this clonotype. This chain connects TRBV5-5 to TRBJ2-5, with 11 bases fitting TRBD2. The length of the CDR3 is 16 residues. Germline lookup yields CDR1 SGHKS and CDR2 YYEKEE (reference sequence). J was trimmed by 5 bases and V by 0 bases; bases with no gene match: 6. The CDR3 region has the DNA TGTGCCAGCAGCTTGGAAGTAGCGGGGGGGCGCGAGACCCAGTACTTC. It translates to CASSLEVAGGRETQYF.

This chain links TRBV7-9 with TRBJ2-5; no clear D gene. The V gene lost 2 bases and the J gene lost 4 bases, with 5 bases spanning the gap. CDR3 length: 12 amino acids. Germline-derived CDR1 and CDR2 are SEHNR and FQNEAQ (reference sequence). CDR3 nucleotide sequence: TGTGCCAGCAGCTTACGTCCAGAGACCCAGTACTTC. Encoded protein: CASSLRPETQYF.

Many counts were recorded for this clonotype. One end of the junction is discordant with germline, which a read error may explain. The chain recombines TRBV7-9 with TRBJ2-1, with a weak D call TRBD1 (6 bases). This CDR3 spans 13 amino acids. Germline V gene lookup returns CDR1 SEHNR and CDR2 FQNEAQ (reference sequence). CDR3 in DNA: TGTGCCAACAGCTTAGGGGGAGACAATGAGCAGTTCTTC. Protein product: CANSLGGDNEQFF.

The V call is TRBV5-1, the J call TRBJ1-6, with TRBD1 as a possible D gene (5 bases). Germline V gene lookup returns CDR1 SGHRS and CDR2 YFSETQ. The CDR3 consists of 14 residues. With 0 bases removed from V and 5 bases from J, the gap between germline ends came to 6 bases. The CDR3 nucleotides are TGCGCCAGCAGCTTGGGGGACCATAATTCACCCCTCCACTTT. Its protein is CASSLGDHNSPLHF.

Here the CDR3 DNA reads TGTGCCAGCAGCGTCGCCGGGGGGGCTAATGAGCAGTTCTTC. This translates into CASSVAGGANEQFF. The chain couples TRBV7-9 to TRBJ2-1, with TRBD2 matching over 8 bases. Germline CDR1 and CDR2: SEHNR and FQNEAQ (reference sequence). The CDR3 sequence is 14 residues long. The V segment lost 5 bases and the J segment 7 bases; nucleotides outside the gene matches: 7.

This clonotype was detected ten times or more. This rearrangement joins TRBV20-1 to TRBJ2-1, with TRBD2 identical over 8 bases. Per the germline V gene, CDR1 is DFQATT and CDR2 is SNEGSKA (reference sequence). CDR3 length: 12 amino acids. The V gene end was trimmed by 8 bases and the J gene end by 3 bases; junction bases not matched to a gene: 3. The CDR3 protein is CSPGGGYNEQFF. The CDR3 DNA reads TGCAGTCCCGGGGGGGGCTACAATGAGCAGTTCTTC.

J is TRBJ2-1 and V is TRBV9; tentatively, D is TRBD1 (6 bases). CDR3 length equals 13 residues. With 0 bases removed from V and 7 bases from J, the gap between germline ends came to 8 bases. Germline CDR1 and CDR2: SGDLS and YYNGEE. The CDR3 sequence is CASSVDQGNEQFF. CDR3 sequence (DNA): TGTGCCAGCAGCGTAGATCAGGGGAATGAGCAGTTCTTC. The complete variable domain, with remaining parts taken from reference TRBV9 and TRBJ2-1, reads DSGVTQTPKHLITATGQRVTLRCSPRSGDLSVYWYQQSLDQGLQFLIQYYNGEERAKGNILERFSAQQFPDLHSELNLSSLELGDSALYFCASSVDQGNEQFFGPGTRLTVL.

The gene calls are TRBV3-1 and TRBJ2-4; D may be TRBD1 (6 bases). Germline values: CDR1 LGHDT, CDR2 YNNKEL (reference sequence). V lost 0 bases and J lost 8, with 14 bases in between. This CDR3 spans 15 amino acids. The CDR3 DNA is TGTGCCAGCAGCCAAGATACAGGGCCAGGGGACATTCAGTACTTC. Amino acids: CASSQDTGPGDIQYF.

V usage is TRBV6-1 and J usage is TRBJ1-1; D uncertain. Trimming stripped 7 bases from V and 1 base from J, with 13 bases between. Germline assignment: CDR1 MNHNS and CDR2 SASEGT. The CDR3 is 14 amino acids. In nucleotides, the CDR3 is TGTGCCAGCAATCCCCGACCGGAGAACACTGAAGCTTTCTTT. This encodes CASNPRPENTEAFF.

The chain is built from TRBV5-1 and TRBJ1-1; possibly TRBD1 for D (5 bases). This CDR3 region has 16 residues. Trimming took 7 bases from V and 0 from J, leaving 19 bases between them. The germline gives CDR1 SGHRS, CDR2 YFSETQ. The CDR3 here is CASSGGGIPLNTEAFF. The CDR3 nucleotides are TGCGCCAGCTCCGGCGGGGGGATCCCCTTGAACACTGAAGCTTTCTTT. The full variable domain, with the rest looked up from reference TRBV5-1 and TRBJ1-1, is KAGVTQTPRYLIKTRGQQVTLSCSPISGHRSVSWYQQTPGQGLQFLFEYFSETQRNKGNFPGRFSGRQFSNSRSEMNVSTLELGDSALYLCASSGGGIPLNTEAFFGQGTRLTVV.

V and J are TRBV21-1 and TRBJ2-7; whether TRBD2, the table's D call, matches the DNA was not checked. TRBV21-1 is listed as a pseudogene. This CDR3 comprises 10 residues. CDR3 sequence (DNA): TGTGCCAGCCCGGCGGGGGAGCAGTACGTC. Translated, it gives CASPAGEQYV.

This clonotype has only a few counts. The chain couples TRBV10-3 to TRBJ2-1; 8 positions match TRBD2. Germline V gene data show CDR1 as ENHRY and CDR2 as SYGVKD. The CDR3 extends over 15 amino acids. V was clipped by 0 bases and J by 7 bases; unmatched bases: 5. The CDR3 DNA is TGTGCCATCAGTGAGTCGCGGGGGGTCCTGAATGAGCAGTTCTTC. It yields the protein CAISESRGVLNEQFF.

This clonotype has ten or more counts. The chain combines TRBV11-3 with TRBJ2-2, with TRBD2 identical over 11 bases. Germline V CDR1 and CDR2: SGHNT, YENEEA. The CDR3 runs to 14 residues. The V segment lost 5 bases and the J segment 7 bases; nucleotides outside the gene matches: 3. CDR3 sequence reads: CASSGGLADGELFF. CDR3 sequence (DNA): TGTGCCAGCAGCGGGGGACTAGCGGACGGGGAGCTGTTTTTT. The whole variable domain, remainder taken from reference TRBV11-3 and TRBJ2-2, is EAGVVQSPRYKIIEKKQPVAFWCNPISGHNTLYWYLQNLGQGPELLIRYENEEAVDDSQLPKDRFSAERLKGVDSTLKIQPAELGDSAVYLCASSGGLADGELFFGEGSRLTVL.

This clonotype was recorded many times. The genes are TRBV20-1 and TRBJ2-3; D gene unclear. Trimming took 6 bases from V and 1 from J, leaving 8 bases between them. Germline V gene sequence: CDR1 DFQATT, CDR2 SNEGSKA (reference sequence). The CDR3 has 12 residues. The CDR3 loop is CSASPGTDTQYF. CDR3 bases: TGCAGTGCAAGCCCAGGCACAGATACGCAGTATTTT.